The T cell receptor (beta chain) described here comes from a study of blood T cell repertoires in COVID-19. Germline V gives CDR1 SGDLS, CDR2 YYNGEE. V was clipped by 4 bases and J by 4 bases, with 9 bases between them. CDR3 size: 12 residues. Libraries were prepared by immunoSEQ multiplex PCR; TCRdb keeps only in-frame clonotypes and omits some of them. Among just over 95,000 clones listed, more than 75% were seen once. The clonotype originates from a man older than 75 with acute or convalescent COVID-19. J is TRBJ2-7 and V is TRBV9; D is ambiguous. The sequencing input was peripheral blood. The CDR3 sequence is CASSLRPYEQYF. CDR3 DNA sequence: TGTGCCAGCAGCCTCCGTCCTTACGAGCAGTACTTC.